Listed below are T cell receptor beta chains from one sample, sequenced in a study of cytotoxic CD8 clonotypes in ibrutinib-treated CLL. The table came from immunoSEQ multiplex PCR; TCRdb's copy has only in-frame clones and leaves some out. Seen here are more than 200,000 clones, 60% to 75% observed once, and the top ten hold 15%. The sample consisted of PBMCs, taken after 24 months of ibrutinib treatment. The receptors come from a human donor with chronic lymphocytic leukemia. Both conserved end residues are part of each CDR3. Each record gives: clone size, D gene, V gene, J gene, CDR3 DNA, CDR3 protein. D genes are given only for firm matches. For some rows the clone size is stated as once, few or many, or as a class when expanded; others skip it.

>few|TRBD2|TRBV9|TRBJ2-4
TGTGCCAGCAGCGTAGGACTAGCGGGAAGCCAGTACTTC
CASSVGLAGSQYF
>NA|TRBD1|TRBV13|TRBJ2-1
TGTGCCAGCAGCCTCATCTCAGGACAGGGTCTGGCGCATGAGCAGTTCTTC
CASSLISGQGLAHEQFF
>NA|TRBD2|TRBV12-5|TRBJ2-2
TGTGCTAGTGCCCGGGGGGACGGGGAGCTGTTTTTT
CASARGDGELFF
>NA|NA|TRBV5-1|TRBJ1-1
TGCGCCAGCAGCTTGGCCGCAGGTTTCAGTAAGGCTTTCTTT
CASSLAAGFSKAFF
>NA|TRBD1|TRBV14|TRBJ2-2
TGTGCCAGCAGGCCAAACAAACCGGGACAGGGAATCGGGGAGCTGTTTTTT
CASRPNKPGQGIGELFF
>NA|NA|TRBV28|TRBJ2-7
TGTGCCAGCAGTCATTTCAATCTGGGACAAGACTACGAGCAGTACTTC
CASSHFNLGQDYEQYF
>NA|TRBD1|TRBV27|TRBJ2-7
TGTGCCAGCAGTCCGGCAGGGGGCTACGAGCAGTACTTC
CASSPAGGYEQYF
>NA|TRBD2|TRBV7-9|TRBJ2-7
TGTGCCAGCAGCCGTAGCACCCGCGGGAGACTTCACGAGCAGTACTTC
CASSRSTRGRLHEQYF
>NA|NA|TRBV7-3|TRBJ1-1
TGTGCCAGCAGCTTAGCGCCTGAAGCTTTCTTT
CASSLAPEAFF
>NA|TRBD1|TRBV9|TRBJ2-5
TGTGCCAGCAGCGTTCAGGGGGCCAGTGAGACCCAGTACTTC
CASSVQGASETQYF
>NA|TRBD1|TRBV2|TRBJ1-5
TGTGCCAGCAGACCCGGGACAGGGGAAAATCAGCATTTT
CASRPGTGENQHF
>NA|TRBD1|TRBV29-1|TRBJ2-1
TGCAGCGTTGAGGAGGCGCGCGACAGGGTTGGCAATGAGCAGTTCTTC
CSVEEARDRVGNEQFF
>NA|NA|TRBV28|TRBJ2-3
TGTGCCAGCAGCCCCCCCGGGCCCCGTTCGGTGAAGGGTTCCACAGATACGCAGTATTTT
CASSPPGPRSVKGSTDTQYF
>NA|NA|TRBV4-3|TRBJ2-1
TGCGCCAGCAGCCAAGTTCAGGGTTCCTACAATGAGCAGTTCTTC
CASSQVQGSYNEQFF
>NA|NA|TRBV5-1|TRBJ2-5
TGCGCCAGCACTTTTTCGTACCAAGAGACCCAGTACTTC
CASTFSYQETQYF
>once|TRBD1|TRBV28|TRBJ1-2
TGTGCCAGCAGTACTCCAAATCCCGGGACAGAGGCTGGTGGCTACACCTTC
CASSTPNPGTEAGGYTF
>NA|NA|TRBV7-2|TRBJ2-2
TGTGCCAGCAGCCGGACGGGAGAGCTAACCGGGGAGCTGTTTTTT
CASSRTGELTGELFF
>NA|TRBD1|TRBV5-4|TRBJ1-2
TGTGCCAGCAGCCCAGGGGGCGTCGGCTATGGCTACACCTTC
CASSPGGVGYGYTF
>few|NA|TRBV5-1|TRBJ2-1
TGCGCCAGCACCTTAGCGGACAACAATGAGCAGTTCTTC
CASTLADNNEQFF
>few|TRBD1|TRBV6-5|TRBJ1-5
TGTGCCAGCAGTCAGGGGGTGGGGGGTCAGCCCCAGCATTTT
CASSQGVGGQPQHF
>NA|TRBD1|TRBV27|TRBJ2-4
TGTGCCAGCAGTCTGAAATCCCGGGACAGGGGATTAATTCTAGCCAAAAACATTCAGTACTTC
CASSLKSRDRGLILAKNIQYF
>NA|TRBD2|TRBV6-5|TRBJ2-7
TGTGCCAGCAGTTACTCTTCGGGAGGGAGGGCCAACGAGCAGTACTTC
CASSYSSGGRANEQYF
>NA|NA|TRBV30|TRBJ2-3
TGTGCCTGGACTTATGCGCCTAATCTAGGTATGGGGGCAGATACGCAGTATTTT
CAWTYAPNLGMGADTQYF
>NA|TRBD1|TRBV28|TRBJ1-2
TGTGCCAGCAGGCCGGACAGGGAAGATGGCTACACCTTC
CASRPDREDGYTF
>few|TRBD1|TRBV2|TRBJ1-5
TGTGCCAGCAGTGAGTTGGGGACAGGGGTTCAGCCCCAGCATTTT
CASSELGTGVQPQHF
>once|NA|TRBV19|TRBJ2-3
TGTGCCAGTAGTCCCTTAGCGGCACCGCCCGATTTT
CASSPLAAPPDF
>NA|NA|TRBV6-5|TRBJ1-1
TGTGCCAGCAGTTCAGGGTCAGCGGGCAACACTGAAGCTTTCTTT
CASSSGSAGNTEAFF
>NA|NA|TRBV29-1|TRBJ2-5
TGCAGCGTTGAAGGGGGCCAAGAGACCCAGTACTTC
CSVEGGQETQYF
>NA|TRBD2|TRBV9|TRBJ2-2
TGTGCCAGCAGCGTCGGACTAGCGGAGACCGGGGAGCTGTTTTTT
CASSVGLAETGELFF
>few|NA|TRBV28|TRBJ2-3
TGTGCCAGCAGTTTACTGGCCCGGGCAGATACGCAGTATTTT
CASSLLARADTQYF
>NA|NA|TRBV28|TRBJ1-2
TGTGCCAGCAGTCTGTTGACAGCAACCTATGGCTACACCTTC
CASSLLTATYGYTF
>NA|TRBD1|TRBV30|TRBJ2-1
TGTGCCTGGAGTGGCGGGACAGGGGCCTACAATGAGCAGTTCTTC
CAWSGGTGAYNEQFF
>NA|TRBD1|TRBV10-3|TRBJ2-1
TGTGCCATCGCCCCGGGGGACAGGGTGTCCTATGAGCAGTTCTTC
CAIAPGDRVSYEQFF
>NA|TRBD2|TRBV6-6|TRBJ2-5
TGTGCCAGCAGAACAAGCGGGGCCGGAGAGACCCAGTACTTC
CASRTSGAGETQYF
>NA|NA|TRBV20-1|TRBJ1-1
TGCAGTGCGGGGACAAACACTGAAGCTTTCTTT
CSAGTNTEAFF
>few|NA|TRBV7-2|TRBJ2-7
TGTGCCAGCACCTGGAGGTCAGGAGCTAACTACGAGCAGTACTTC
CASTWRSGANYEQYF
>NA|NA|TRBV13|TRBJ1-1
TGTGCCAGCAGCTTAGGGCGGGGCCTTGAAGCTTTCTTT
CASSLGRGLEAFF
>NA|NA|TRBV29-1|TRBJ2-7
TGCAGCGTTGAAGATCCGGGACTGGAAGTATACGAGCAGTACTTC
CSVEDPGLEVYEQYF
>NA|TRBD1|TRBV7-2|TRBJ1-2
TGTGCCAGCAGCCATCCCGGGACAGGGAACTATGGCTACACCTTC
CASSHPGTGNYGYTF
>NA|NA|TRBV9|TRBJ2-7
TGTGCCAGCGGGAACAGCTACTACGAGCAGTACTTC
CASGNSYYEQYF
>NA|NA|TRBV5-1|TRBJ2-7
TGCGCCAGCAGCTTGGTGGCAGGGGAGGAGGCGCAGTACTTC
CASSLVAGEEAQYF
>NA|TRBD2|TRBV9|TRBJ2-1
TGTGCCAGCAGCGTAGATCTGGGAGGGCCCAGGGATGAGCAGTTCTTC
CASSVDLGGPRDEQFF
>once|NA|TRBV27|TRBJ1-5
TGTGCCAGCAGTTTAGATAGCGTGAATTATCAGCCCCAGCATTTT
CASSLDSVNYQPQHF
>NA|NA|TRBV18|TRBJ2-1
TGTGCCAGCTCACCCGTTTCGAGCAATGAGCAGTTCTTC
CASSPVSSNEQFF
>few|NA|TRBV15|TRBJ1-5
TGTGCCACCAGCGGGTCAGAAGGGTCGACCAATCAGCCCCAGCATTTT
CATSGSEGSTNQPQHF
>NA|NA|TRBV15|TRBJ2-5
TGTGCCACCAGCAGAGATCGGGATCAAGAGACCCAGTACTTC
CATSRDRDQETQYF